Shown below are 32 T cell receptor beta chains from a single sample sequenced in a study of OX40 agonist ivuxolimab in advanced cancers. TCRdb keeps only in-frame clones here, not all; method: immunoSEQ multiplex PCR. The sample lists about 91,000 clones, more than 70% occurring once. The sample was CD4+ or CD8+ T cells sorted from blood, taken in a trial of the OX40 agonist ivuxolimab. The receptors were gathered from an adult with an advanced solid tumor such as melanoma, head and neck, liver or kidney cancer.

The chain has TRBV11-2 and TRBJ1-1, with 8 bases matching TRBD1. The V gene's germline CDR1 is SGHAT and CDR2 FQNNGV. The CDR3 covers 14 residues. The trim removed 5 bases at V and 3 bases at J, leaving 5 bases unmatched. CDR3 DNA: TGTGCCAGCAGCCTGGGACAGGCGCACACTGAAGCTTTCTTT. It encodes CASSLGQAHTEAFF.

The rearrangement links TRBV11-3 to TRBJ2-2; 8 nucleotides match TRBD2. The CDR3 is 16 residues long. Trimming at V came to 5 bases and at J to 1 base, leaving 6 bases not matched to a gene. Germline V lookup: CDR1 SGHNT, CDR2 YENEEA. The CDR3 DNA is TGTGCCAGCAGCCCAAGGACTAGCCGGAACACCGGGGAGCTGTTTTTT. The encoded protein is CASSPRTSRNTGELFF.

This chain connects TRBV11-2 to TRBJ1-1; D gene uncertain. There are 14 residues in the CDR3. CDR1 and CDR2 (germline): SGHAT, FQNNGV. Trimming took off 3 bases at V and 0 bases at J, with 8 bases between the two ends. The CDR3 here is CASSFMGMNTEAFF. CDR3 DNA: TGTGCCAGCAGCTTTATGGGGATGAACACTGAAGCTTTCTTT.

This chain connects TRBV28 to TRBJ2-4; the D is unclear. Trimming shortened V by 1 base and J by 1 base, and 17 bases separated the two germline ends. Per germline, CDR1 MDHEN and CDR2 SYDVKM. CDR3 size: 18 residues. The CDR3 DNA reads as TGTGCCAGCAGTTTATCGTTTAACCCGCCGGTGGCCAAAAACATTCAGTACTTC. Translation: CASSLSFNPPVAKNIQYF. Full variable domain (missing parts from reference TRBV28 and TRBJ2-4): DVKVTQSSRYLVKRTGEKVFLECVQDMDHENMFWYRQDPGLGLRLIYFSYDVKMKEKGDIPEGYSVSREKKERFSLILESASTNQTSMYLCASSLSFNPPVAKNIQYFGAGTRLSVL.

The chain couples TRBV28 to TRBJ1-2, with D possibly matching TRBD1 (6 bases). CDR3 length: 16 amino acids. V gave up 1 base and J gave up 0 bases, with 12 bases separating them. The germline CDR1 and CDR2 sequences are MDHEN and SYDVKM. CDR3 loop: CASSLLSGETNYGYTF. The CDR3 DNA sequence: TGTGCCAGCAGTTTATTGTCAGGGGAGACTAACTATGGCTACACCTTC.

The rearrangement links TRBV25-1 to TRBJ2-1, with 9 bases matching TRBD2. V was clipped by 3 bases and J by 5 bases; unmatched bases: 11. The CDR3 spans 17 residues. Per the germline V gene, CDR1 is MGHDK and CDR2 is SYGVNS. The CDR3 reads CASSDLTLAGPNNEQFF. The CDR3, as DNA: TGTGCCAGCAGTGACCTGACTCTAGCGGGACCAAACAATGAGCAGTTCTTC. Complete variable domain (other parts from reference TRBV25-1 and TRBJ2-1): EADIYQTPRYLVIGTGKKITLECSQTMGHDKMYWYQQDPGMELHLIHYSYGVNSTEKGDLSSESTVSRIRTEHFPLTLESARPSHTSQYLCASSDLTLAGPNNEQFFGPGTRLTVL.

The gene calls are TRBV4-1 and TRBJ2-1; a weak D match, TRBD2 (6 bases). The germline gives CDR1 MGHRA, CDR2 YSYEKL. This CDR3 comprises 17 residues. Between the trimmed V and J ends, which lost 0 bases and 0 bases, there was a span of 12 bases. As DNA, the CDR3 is TGCGCCAGCAGCCAAGACTTAGCGGTCTCCTCCTACAATGAGCAGTTCTTC. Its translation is CASSQDLAVSSYNEQFF.

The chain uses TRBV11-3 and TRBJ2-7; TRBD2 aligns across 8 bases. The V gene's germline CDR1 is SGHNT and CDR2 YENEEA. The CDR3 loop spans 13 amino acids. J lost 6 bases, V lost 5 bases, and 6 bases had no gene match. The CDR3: CASSTSGAIEQYV. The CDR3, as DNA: TGTGCCAGCAGCACTAGCGGAGCGATCGAGCAGTACGTC.

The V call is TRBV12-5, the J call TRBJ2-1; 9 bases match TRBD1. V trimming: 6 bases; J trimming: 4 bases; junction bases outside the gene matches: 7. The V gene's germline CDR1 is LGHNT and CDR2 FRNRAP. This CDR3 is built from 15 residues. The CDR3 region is CASGPGQGRYNEQFF. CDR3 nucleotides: TGTGCTAGTGGCCCTGGACAGGGGCGTTACAATGAGCAGTTCTTC.

CDR3 amino acids: CASRSDEVATKETQYF. The CDR3 DNA is TGTGCCAGCAGGTCAGATGAGGTGGCAACGAAAGAGACCCAGTACTTC. V and J are TRBV7-8 and TRBJ2-5; D not certain. This CDR3 has 16 residues. Per germline, CDR1 SGHVS and CDR2 FQNEAQ. V shed 6 bases and J shed 3 bases, with 20 bases lying between them.

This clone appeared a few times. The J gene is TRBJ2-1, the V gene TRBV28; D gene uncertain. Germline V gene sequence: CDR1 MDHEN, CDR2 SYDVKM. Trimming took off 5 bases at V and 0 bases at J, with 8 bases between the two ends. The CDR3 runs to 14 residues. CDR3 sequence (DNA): TGTGCCAGCAGTACTAAGGGCTCCTACAATGAGCAGTTCTTC. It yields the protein CASSTKGSYNEQFF.

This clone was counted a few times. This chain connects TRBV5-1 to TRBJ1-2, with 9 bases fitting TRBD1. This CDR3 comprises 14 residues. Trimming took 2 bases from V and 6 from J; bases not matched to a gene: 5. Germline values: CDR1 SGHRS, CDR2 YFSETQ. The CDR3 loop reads CASSLSGQGHGYTF. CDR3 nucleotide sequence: TGCGCCAGCAGCTTATCGGGACAGGGTCATGGCTACACCTTC. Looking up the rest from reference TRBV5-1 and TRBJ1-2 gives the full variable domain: KAGVTQTPRYLIKTRGQQVTLSCSPISGHRSVSWYQQTPGQGLQFLFEYFSETQRNKGNFPGRFSGRQFSNSRSEMNVSTLELGDSALYLCASSLSGQGHGYTFGSGTRLTVV.

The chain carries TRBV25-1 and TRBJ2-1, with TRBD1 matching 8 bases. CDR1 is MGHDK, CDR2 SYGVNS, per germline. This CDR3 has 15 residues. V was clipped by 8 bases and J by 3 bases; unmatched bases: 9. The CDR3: CASAPQGAVYNEQFF. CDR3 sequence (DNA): TGTGCCAGCGCACCTCAGGGGGCAGTCTACAATGAGCAGTTCTTC.

This CDR3 reads CASSPGLAGDNEQFF. The DNA for the CDR3 is TGTGCCAGCAGCCCCGGACTAGCGGGAGACAATGAGCAGTTCTTC. This rearrangement joins TRBV5-4 to TRBJ2-1; 13 bases fit TRBD2. Germline lookup yields CDR1 SGHNT and CDR2 YYREEE (reference sequence). J gave up 5 bases and V 4 bases, and 3 bases lay outside the gene matches. There are 15 residues in the CDR3.

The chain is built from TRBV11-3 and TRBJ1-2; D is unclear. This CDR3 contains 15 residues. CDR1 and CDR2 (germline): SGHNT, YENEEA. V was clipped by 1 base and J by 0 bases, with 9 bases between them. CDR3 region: CASSLGPGANYGYTF. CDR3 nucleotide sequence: TGTGCCAGCAGCTTAGGACCGGGAGCTAACTATGGCTACACCTTC.

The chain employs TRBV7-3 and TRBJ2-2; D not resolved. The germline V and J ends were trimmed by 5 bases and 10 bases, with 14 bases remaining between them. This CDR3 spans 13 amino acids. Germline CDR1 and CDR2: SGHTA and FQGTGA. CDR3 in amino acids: CASSRASTTELFF. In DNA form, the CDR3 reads TGTGCCAGCAGCCGAGCGAGTACTACGGAGCTGTTTTTT.

DNA for the CDR3: TGTGCCAGCAGCAAAGTGATTCGGCTAGCGGATTACCAAGAGACCCAGTACTTC. The encoded protein is CASSKVIRLADYQETQYF. The chain recombines TRBV21-1 with TRBJ2-5; the DNA was not used to check the table's D call, TRBD2. TRBV21-1 is annotated as a pseudogene. This CDR3 is built from 18 residues.

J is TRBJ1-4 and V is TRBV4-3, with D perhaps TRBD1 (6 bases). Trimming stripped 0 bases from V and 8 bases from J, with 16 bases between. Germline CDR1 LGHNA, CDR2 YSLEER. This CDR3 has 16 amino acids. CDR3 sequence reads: CASSQDSGTQNEKLFF. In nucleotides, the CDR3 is TGCGCCAGCAGCCAAGATTCCGGGACACAAAACGAAAAACTGTTTTTT.

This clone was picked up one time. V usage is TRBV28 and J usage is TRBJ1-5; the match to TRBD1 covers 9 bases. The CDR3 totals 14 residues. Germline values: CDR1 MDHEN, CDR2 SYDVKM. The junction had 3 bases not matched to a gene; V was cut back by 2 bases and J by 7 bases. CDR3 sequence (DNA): TGTGCCAGCAGTTTAGTGGACAGGGGACAGCCCCAGCATTTT. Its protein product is CASSLVDRGQPQHF.

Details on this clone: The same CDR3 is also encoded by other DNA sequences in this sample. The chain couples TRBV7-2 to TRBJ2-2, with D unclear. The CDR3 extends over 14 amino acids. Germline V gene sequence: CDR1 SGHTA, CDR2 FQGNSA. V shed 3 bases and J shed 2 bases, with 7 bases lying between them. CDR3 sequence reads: CASSFGLNTGELFF. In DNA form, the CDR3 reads TGTGCCAGCAGCTTTGGGCTTAACACCGGGGAGCTGTTTTTT.

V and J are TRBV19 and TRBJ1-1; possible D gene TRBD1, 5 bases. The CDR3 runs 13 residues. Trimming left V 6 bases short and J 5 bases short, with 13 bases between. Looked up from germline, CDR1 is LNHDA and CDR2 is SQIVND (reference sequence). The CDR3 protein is CASSIAGLTEAFF. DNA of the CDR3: TGTGCCAGTAGCATCGCGGGACTGACTGAAGCTTTCTTT.

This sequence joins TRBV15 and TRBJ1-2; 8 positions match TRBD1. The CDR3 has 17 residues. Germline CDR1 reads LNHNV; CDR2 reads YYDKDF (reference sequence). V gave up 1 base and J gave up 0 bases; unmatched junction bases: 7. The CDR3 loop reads CATSRGTRTGTNYGYTF. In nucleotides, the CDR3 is TGTGCCACCAGCAGAGGGACCAGGACAGGGACTAACTATGGCTACACCTTC.

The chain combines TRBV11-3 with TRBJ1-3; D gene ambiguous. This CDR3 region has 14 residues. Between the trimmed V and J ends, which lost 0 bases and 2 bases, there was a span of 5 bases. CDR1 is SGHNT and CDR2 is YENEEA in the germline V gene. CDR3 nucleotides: TGTGCCAGCAGCTTAGAATCCACTGGAAACACCATATATTTT. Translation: CASSLESTGNTIYF.

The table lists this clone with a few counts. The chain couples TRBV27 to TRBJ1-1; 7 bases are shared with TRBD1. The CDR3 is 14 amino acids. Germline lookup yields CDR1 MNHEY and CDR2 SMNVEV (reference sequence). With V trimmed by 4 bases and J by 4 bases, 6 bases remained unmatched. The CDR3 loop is CASSSLTGRTEAFF. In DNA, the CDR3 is TGTGCCAGCAGTTCCCTGACAGGGCGCACTGAAGCTTTCTTT.

DNA of the CDR3: TGTGCCACCAGCTTCGGGGACAACCCCTACGAGCAGTACGTC. Amino acid sequence: CATSFGDNPYEQYV. The V gene is TRBV15, the J gene TRBJ2-7; possible D gene TRBD1, 6 bases. Germline CDR1 reads LNHNV; CDR2 reads YYDKDF (reference sequence). The CDR3 is 14 residues long. Trimming took off 5 bases at V and 2 bases at J, with 13 bases between the two ends.

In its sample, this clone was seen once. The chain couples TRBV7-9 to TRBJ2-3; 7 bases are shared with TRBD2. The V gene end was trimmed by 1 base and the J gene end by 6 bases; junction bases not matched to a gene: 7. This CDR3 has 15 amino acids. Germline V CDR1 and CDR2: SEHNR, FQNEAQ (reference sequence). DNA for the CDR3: TGTGCCAGCAGCTTAGTGGGAGGGCCATCCGATACGCAGTATTTT. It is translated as CASSLVGGPSDTQYF.

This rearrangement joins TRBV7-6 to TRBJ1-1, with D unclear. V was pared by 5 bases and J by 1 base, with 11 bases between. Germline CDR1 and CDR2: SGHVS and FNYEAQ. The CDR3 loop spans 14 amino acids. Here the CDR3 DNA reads TGTGCCAGCAGCAAAAACCCAGGGAACACTGAAGCTTTCTTT. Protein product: CASSKNPGNTEAFF.

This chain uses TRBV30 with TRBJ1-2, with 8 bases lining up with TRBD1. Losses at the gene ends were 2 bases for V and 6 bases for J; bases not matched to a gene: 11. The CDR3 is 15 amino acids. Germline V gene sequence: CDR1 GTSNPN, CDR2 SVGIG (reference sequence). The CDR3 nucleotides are TGTGCCTGGAGTCCCGGGACAGGCCAATCCAATGGCTACACCTTC. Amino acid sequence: CAWSPGTGQSNGYTF.

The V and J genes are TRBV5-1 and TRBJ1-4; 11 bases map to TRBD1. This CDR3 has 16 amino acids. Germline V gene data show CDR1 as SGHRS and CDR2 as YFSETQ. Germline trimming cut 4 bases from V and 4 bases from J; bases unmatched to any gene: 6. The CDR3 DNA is TGCGCCAGCAGCCCGGACAGGGGGCGTGTTAATGAAAAACTGTTTTTT. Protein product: CASSPDRGRVNEKLFF.

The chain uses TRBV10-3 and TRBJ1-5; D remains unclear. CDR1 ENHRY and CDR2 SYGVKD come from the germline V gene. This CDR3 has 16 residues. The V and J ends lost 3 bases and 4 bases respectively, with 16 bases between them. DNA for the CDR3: TGTGCCATCAGTGATGGACTCCATGGTAGGAATCAGCCCCAGCATTTT. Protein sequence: CAISDGLHGRNQPQHF.

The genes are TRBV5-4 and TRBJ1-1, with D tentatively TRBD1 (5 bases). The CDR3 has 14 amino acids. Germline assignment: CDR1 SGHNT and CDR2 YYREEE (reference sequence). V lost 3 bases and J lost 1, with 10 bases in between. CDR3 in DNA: TGTGCCAGCAGCTCCGAGGGACGGAACACTGAAGCTTTCTTT. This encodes CASSSEGRNTEAFF.

CDR3 region: CASSLPSTKKGSDTGELFF. The CDR3 nucleotides are TGTGCCAGCAGCCTCCCCTCCACAAAAAAGGGTAGTGACACCGGGGAGCTGTTTTTT. The V call is TRBV21-1, the J call TRBJ2-2. TRBV21-1 is listed as a pseudogene. This CDR3 contains 19 residues.